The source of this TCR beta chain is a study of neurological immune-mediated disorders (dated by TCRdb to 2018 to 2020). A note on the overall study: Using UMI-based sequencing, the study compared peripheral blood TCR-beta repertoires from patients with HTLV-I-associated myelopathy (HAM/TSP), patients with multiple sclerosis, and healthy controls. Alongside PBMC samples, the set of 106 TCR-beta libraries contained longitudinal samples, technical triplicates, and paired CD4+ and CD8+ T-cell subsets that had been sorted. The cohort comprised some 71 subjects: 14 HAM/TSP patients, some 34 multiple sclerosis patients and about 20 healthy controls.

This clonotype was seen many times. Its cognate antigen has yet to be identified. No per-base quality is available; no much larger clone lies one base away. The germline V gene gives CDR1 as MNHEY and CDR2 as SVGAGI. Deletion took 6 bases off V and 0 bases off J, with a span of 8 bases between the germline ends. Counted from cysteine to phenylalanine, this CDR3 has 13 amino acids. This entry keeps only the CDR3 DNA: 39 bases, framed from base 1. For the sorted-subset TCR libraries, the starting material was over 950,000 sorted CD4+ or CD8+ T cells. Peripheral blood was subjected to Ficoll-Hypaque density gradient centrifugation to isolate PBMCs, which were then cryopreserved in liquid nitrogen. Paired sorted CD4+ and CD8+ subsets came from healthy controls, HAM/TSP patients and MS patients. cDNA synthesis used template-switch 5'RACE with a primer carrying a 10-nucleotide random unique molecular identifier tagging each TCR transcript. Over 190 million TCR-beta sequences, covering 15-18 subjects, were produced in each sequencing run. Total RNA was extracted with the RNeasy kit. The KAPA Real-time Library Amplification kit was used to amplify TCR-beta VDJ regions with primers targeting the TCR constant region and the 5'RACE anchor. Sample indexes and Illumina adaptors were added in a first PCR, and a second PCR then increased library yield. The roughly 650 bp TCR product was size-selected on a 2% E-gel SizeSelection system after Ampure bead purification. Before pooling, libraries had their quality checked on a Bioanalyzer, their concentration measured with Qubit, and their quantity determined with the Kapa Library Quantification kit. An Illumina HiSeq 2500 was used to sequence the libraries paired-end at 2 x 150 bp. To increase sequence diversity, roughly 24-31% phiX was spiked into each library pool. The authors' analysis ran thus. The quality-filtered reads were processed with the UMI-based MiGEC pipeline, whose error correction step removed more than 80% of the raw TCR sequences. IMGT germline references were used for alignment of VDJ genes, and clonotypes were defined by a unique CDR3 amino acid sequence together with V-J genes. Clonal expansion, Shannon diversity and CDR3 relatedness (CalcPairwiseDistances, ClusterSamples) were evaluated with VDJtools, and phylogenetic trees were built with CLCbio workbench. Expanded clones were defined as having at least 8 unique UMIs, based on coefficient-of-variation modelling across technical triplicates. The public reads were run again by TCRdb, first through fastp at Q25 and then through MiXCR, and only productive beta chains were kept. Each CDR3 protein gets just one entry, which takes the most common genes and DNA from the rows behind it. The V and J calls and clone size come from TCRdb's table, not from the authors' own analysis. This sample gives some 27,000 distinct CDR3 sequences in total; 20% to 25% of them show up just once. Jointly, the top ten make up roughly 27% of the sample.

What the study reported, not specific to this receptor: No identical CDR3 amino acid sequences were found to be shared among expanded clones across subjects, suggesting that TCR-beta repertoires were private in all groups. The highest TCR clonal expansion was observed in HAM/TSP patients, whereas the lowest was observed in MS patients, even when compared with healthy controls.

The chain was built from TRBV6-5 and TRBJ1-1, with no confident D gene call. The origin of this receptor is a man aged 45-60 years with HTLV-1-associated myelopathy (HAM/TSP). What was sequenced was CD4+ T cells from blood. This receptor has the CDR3 CASREVVNTEAFF. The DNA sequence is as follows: TGTGCCAGCAGGGAAGTGGTGAACACTGAAGCTTTCTTT.